This T cell receptor (beta chain) was documented in a study of blood T cells in healthy people across ages. Then a second PCR, running roughly 7 to 11 cycles, was carried out with a sample-barcoded 5' primer and a J-beta primer mix. TCRdb ran MiXCR on the 5' RACE reads and lists one entry per CDR3 protein. This table holds around 1.5 million distinct CDR3 sequences, approximately 32% found once. There are a few counts of this clonotype. V trimming: 0 bases; J trimming: 3 bases; junction bases outside the gene matches: 7. The CDR3 has 15 amino acids. The V gene's germline CDR1 is DFQATT and CDR2 SNEGSKA (reference sequence).

The rearrangement links TRBV20-1 to TRBJ2-7; 8 nucleotides line up with TRBD1. The sequenced material came from blood. This receptor was obtained from a woman aged 25 to 39 in good health. The CDR3 nucleotides are TGCAGTGCTAGAGATCAAGGACAGGGTATCTACGAGCAGTACTTC. Translating gives CSARDQGQGIYEQYF.